The TCR beta chain under discussion was sequenced for a study of CD8+ T cells in alopecia areata. Study-level findings and limits: Alopecia totalis/universalis scalp especially showed more expanded CD8+ clones than normal scalp.

This clone was observed a single time. The antigen remains unidentified. From alopecia areata patients, lesional scalp punch biopsies and peripheral blood were collected. Investigators sorted PBMCs to obtain both CD4+ and CD8+ T cells. Extracted from the samples, RNA was reverse transcribed into cDNA to serve as the sequencing template. The method was immunoSEQ multiplex PCR; TCRdb's version includes in-frame clones alone and lacks a portion of them. The sample yields 180,000 or so clones, about 66% seen once. The germline CDR1 and CDR2 sequences are KGHSH and LQKENI. The CDR3 sequence is 14 residues long. The V end was cut by 4 bases, the J end by 2 bases, with 12 bases between.

Specimen: CD8+ T cells sorted from blood, collected at week 0. The chain joins TRBV18 to TRBJ2-7, with D perhaps given as TRBD1 or TRBD2 (5 bases each). The receptor was isolated from a human donor with alopecia areata. The CDR3 nucleotides read TGTGCCAGCTCACACCGGGACGCCCCCTACGAGCAGTACTTC. Protein sequence: CASSHRDAPYEQYF.